Shown below are 20 T cell receptor beta chains from a single sample sequenced in a study of cytomegalovirus exposure and HLA in healthy donors. The PCR had 60 Vbeta and 13 Jbeta primers. TCRdb keeps only in-frame clones here, not all; method: immunoSEQ multiplex PCR. The table includes more than 85,000 clones, 55% to 80% detected once. The sample was PBMCs. The origin of the receptors is a female donor in good health and CMV-seronegative.

The chain combines TRBV6-5 with TRBJ2-7; 8 positions match TRBD1. The CDR3 covers 14 residues. The germline V gene has CDR1 MNHEY and CDR2 SVGAGI. Germline trimming cut 2 bases from V and 1 base from J; bases unmatched to any gene: 1. CDR3 nucleotides: TGTGCCAGCAGTTACCGGACAGGGTCCTACGAGCAGTACTTC. Translation gives CASSYRTGSYEQYF.

Here the CDR3 reads CASSGQQGAITDTQYF. The CDR3, as DNA: TGTGCCAGCAGTGGCCAACAGGGGGCTATCACAGATACGCAGTATTTT. V and J are TRBV6-1 and TRBJ2-3; 9 nucleotides align to TRBD1. CDR3 length equals 16 residues. After removal of 4 bases from V and 2 bases from J, the junction contained 7 bases not matched to a gene. The germline gives CDR1 MNHNS, CDR2 SASEGT.

The chain uses TRBV9 and TRBJ2-3, with D tentatively TRBD1 (5 bases). The CDR3 consists of 14 residues. Germline-derived CDR1 and CDR2 are SGDLS and YYNGEE. V was pared by 0 bases and J by 5 bases, with 10 bases between. The CDR3 loop is CASSVVGVQDTQYF. CDR3 sequence (DNA): TGTGCCAGCAGCGTAGTAGGGGTCCAAGATACGCAGTATTTT.

This clone appeared a few times. V usage is TRBV9 and J usage is TRBJ2-2, with D perhaps matching TRBD1 (8 bases). The ends were cut back, 6 bases at V and 4 bases at J, with 19 bases in the middle. The CDR3 length is 16 residues. The V gene's germline CDR1 is SGDLS and CDR2 YYNGEE. CDR3 region: CASTGQAGVGTGELFF. The CDR3 DNA sequence: TGTGCCAGCACGGGACAGGCGGGGGTTGGCACCGGGGAGCTGTTTTTT.

J is TRBJ1-4 and V is TRBV5-1; tentative D call: TRBD1 (6 bases). This CDR3 contains 14 residues. The germline V gene encodes CDR1 SGHRS and CDR2 YFSETQ. The V and J ends lost 4 bases and 6 bases respectively, with 13 bases between them. DNA of the CDR3: TGCGCCAGCAGCCTGGGGGCTGGGTATGAAAAACTGTTTTTT. It codes for CASSLGAGYEKLFF.

The CDR3 is CASRPDRGLGGYTF. The DNA of the CDR3 is TGTGCCAGCAGACCAGACAGGGGGCTAGGTGGCTACACCTTC. This chain joins TRBV27 and TRBJ1-2; TRBD1 agrees at 10 bases. Per germline, CDR1 MNHEY and CDR2 SMNVEV (reference sequence). V was pared by 6 bases and J by 7 bases, with 8 bases of the junction left unmatched. This CDR3 comprises 14 residues.

This clone was observed a handful of times. J is TRBJ1-1 and V is TRBV15; 7 bases agree with TRBD1. Trimming removed 3 bases from V and 5 bases from J; junction bases left unmatched: 3. The CDR3 loop spans 13 amino acids. CDR1 and CDR2 (germline): LNHNV, YYDKDF (reference sequence). The CDR3 is CATSRVQGTEAFF. For the CDR3, the DNA is TGTGCCACCAGCAGGGTACAGGGGACTGAAGCTTTCTTT.

The chain has TRBV10-2 and TRBJ2-3, with TRBD2 identical over 8 bases. This CDR3 contains 15 residues. V was pared by 4 bases and J by 2 bases, with 5 bases of the junction left unmatched. The V gene's germline CDR1 is WSHSY and CDR2 SAAADI. In DNA, the CDR3 is TGCGCCAGCAGTGGCACTAGCGGAGTCACAGATACGCAGTATTTT. Its protein product is CASSGTSGVTDTQYF.

V and J are TRBV29-1 and TRBJ1-5; no definite D call. CDR1 and CDR2 from the germline V gene are SQVTM and ANQGSEA. The CDR3 runs 13 residues. Trimming removed 4 bases at V and 5 bases at J, with 12 bases between. CDR3 in DNA: TGCAGCGTTGGAGAGATGAGGGATCAGCCCCAGCATTTT. Protein: CSVGEMRDQPQHF.

V gene TRBV25-1 combines with J gene TRBJ2-3, with unresolved D. Trimming took 8 bases from V and 1 from J, leaving 7 bases between them. The length of the CDR3 is 12 residues. In germline, CDR1 is MGHDK, CDR2 SYGVNS. As DNA, the CDR3 is TGTGCCAGCCTGCTAGGCACAGATACGCAGTATTTT. Residues: CASLLGTDTQYF.

This clone was detected once. The chain uses TRBV9 and TRBJ1-1; D gene ambiguous. With 3 bases removed from V and 1 base from J, the gap between germline ends came to 13 bases. Germline CDR1 and CDR2: SGDLS and YYNGEE. The CDR3 is made up of 15 amino acids. CDR3 sequence (DNA): TGTGCCAGCAGCGAGACCGGGATGGCGAACACTGAAGCTTTCTTT. Its translation: CASSETGMANTEAFF.

The chain joins TRBV4-1 to TRBJ2-7, with no clear D. The CDR3 covers 13 residues. CDR1 and CDR2 (germline): MGHRA, YSYEKL. Trimming removed 4 bases at V and 3 bases at J, with 10 bases between. The CDR3 loop reads CASSLNRDYEQYF. In DNA form, the CDR3 reads TGCGCCAGCAGCCTGAATAGAGACTACGAGCAGTACTTC.

V usage is TRBV5-6 and J usage is TRBJ2-5; no definite D call. CDR3 size: 14 residues. The germline V gene has CDR1 SGHDT and CDR2 YYEEEE. Trimming removed 6 bases from V and 4 bases from J, with 16 bases in between. Here the CDR3 reads CASTPLGGPETQYF. DNA for the CDR3: TGTGCCAGCACCCCCCTTGGCGGCCCAGAGACCCAGTACTTC.

A single count supports this clone. The chain links TRBV5-4 to TRBJ1-4; D ambiguous. CDR3 size: 14 residues. Trimming pared 0 bases from V and 4 bases from J, leaving 7 bases between. Germline lookup yields CDR1 SGHNT and CDR2 YYREEE (reference sequence). The CDR3, as DNA: TGTGCCAGCAGCTTGGACAGTCTTAATGAAAAACTGTTTTTT. Its translation is CASSLDSLNEKLFF.

CDR3 protein: CASISGRGVQFF. CDR3 bases: TGTGCCAGCATAAGTGGGAGGGGGGTGCAGTTCTTC. This chain connects TRBV2 to TRBJ2-1; D perhaps matches TRBD2 (7 bases). Trimming stripped 7 bases from V and 12 bases from J, with 16 bases between. Germline CDR1 and CDR2: SNHLY and FYNNEI. This CDR3 has 12 residues. Variable domain in full (rest from reference TRBV2 and TRBJ2-1): EPEVTQTPSHQVTQMGQEVILRCVPISNHLYFYWYRQILGQKVEFLVSFYNNEISEKSEIFDDQFSVERPDGSNFTLKIRSTKLEDSAMYFCASISGRGVQFFGPGTRLTVL.

This clone was detected a few times. The germline gene is not matched at one end of the junction; a read error may be the cause. The chain carries TRBV7-7 and TRBJ2-2; no firm D call. In germline, CDR1 is SSHAT, CDR2 FNYEAQ (reference sequence). The CDR3 is 14 amino acids. The chain's CDR3 is CASSLLRNTGELFF. CDR3 DNA: TGTGCTAGCAGCTTACTCCGGAACACCGGGGAGCTGTTTTTT. Full variable domain (remainder filled in from reference TRBV7-7 and TRBJ2-2): GAGVSQSPRYKVTKRGQDVTLRCDPISSHATLYWYQQALGQGPEFLTYFNYEAQPDKSGLPSDRFSAERPEGSISTLTIQRTEQRDSAMYRCASSLLRNTGELFFGEGSRLTVL.

In its sample, this clone was seen a few times. This chain connects TRBV27 to TRBJ1-1; D gene ambiguous. V lost 3 bases and J lost 1, with 18 bases in between. The CDR3 totals 17 residues. CDR1 is MNHEY, CDR2 SMNVEV, per germline (reference sequence). CDR3 nucleotide sequence: TGTGCCAGCAGTTTCGAGGTCCCATCGGGAGGGAACACTGAAGCTTTCTTT. Its protein product is CASSFEVPSGGNTEAFF.

The V call is TRBV10-3, the J call TRBJ2-7, with D maybe TRBD1 (6 bases). V was clipped by 6 bases and J by 0 bases, with 6 bases between them. Germline CDR1 and CDR2: ENHRY and SYGVKD. CDR3 length: 12 residues. The CDR3, as DNA: TGTGCCATCAGGGACAGCTCCTACGAGCAGTACTTC. Translation: CAIRDSSYEQYF.

Comments on this clone: An end of the junction does not agree with germline; a read error may underlie this. The J gene is TRBJ1-5, the V gene TRBV2; D gene ambiguous. CDR3 length: 15 residues. From germline, CDR1 is SNHLY and CDR2 FYNNEI. CDR3 sequence (DNA): TGTGCCAGCAAGTCGGCCGAGTATAGCAATCAGCCCCAGAATTTT. Its protein is CASKSAEYSNQPQNF.

This chain uses TRBV4-3 with TRBJ2-7; D is perhaps TRBD2 (5 bases). V was clipped by 0 bases and J by 1 base, with 10 bases between them. Germline V gives CDR1 LGHNA, CDR2 YSLEER. The CDR3 is 15 residues long. The CDR3 reads CASSQEYPGSYEQYF. The DNA for the CDR3 is TGCGCCAGCAGCCAAGAGTACCCGGGGTCCTACGAGCAGTACTTC.